The 22 T cell receptor beta chains given below trace back to one sample, sequenced in a study of T cell repertoires in cytomegalovirus infection. TCRdb reanalysed the reads using MiXCR and keeps one entry per CDR3 protein. This table holds nearly 650,000 distinct CDR3 sequences, more than 20% found once. Material for sequencing was CD8+ T cells from PBMCs. All receptors derive from a human donor in good health (CMV status not recorded). Some clones in this sample may be carry-over from other donors' samples.

This clonotype was counted ten times or more. V is TRBV19 and J is TRBJ2-1, with D possibly matching TRBD1 (6 bases). Germline loops: CDR1 LNHDA, CDR2 SQIVND (reference sequence). The CDR3 extends over 14 amino acids. Trimming shortened V by 5 bases and J by 4 bases, and 12 bases separated the two germline ends. CDR3 coding DNA: TGTGCCAGTAGTCTTTTACAGGGATACAATGAGCAGTTCTTC. It encodes CASSLLQGYNEQFF.

The genes are TRBV7-6 and TRBJ2-1, with 8 bases matching TRBD2. J gave up 1 base and V 1 base, and 3 bases lay outside the gene matches. Germline V lookup: CDR1 SGHVS, CDR2 FNYEAQ. CDR3 length: 16 residues. The CDR3 DNA reads as TGTGCCAGCAGCTTAGAAGCGGGGGTTTCCTACAATGAGCAGTTCTTC. Translated: CASSLEAGVSYNEQFF. The full variable domain, its missing parts supplied by reference TRBV7-6 and TRBJ2-1, is GAGVSQSPRYKVTKRGQDVALRCDPISGHVSLYWYRQALGQGPEFLTYFNYEAQQDKSGLPNDRFSAERPEGSISTLTIQRTEQRDSAMYRCASSLEAGVSYNEQFFGPGTRLTVL.

The chain is built from TRBV6-2 or TRBV6-3 and TRBJ2-1; D is undetermined. V was trimmed by 8 bases and J by 2 bases, leaving 10 bases between them. The V gene's germline CDR1 is MNHEY and CDR2 SVGEGT. The CDR3 length is 13 residues. The CDR3 nucleotides are TGTGCCAGCTCGTTCAAAACCTACAATGAGCAGTTCTTC. It is translated as CASSFKTYNEQFF.

The chain recombines TRBV19 with TRBJ1-5; D is unclear. Germline V gene data show CDR1 as LNHDA and CDR2 as SQIVND (reference sequence). The CDR3 contains 13 residues. Trimming pared 3 bases from V and 4 bases from J, leaving 7 bases between. CDR3: CASSMSGNQPQHF. In DNA, the CDR3 is TGTGCCAGTAGTATGAGTGGAAATCAGCCCCAGCATTTT.

Ten or more counts support this clonotype. The genes are TRBV7-2 and TRBJ2-5; the D call may be TRBD1 or TRBD2 (5 bases each). The CDR3 length is 13 residues. V was shortened by 6 bases and J by 3 bases, with 11 bases between the two germline ends. Germline CDR1 reads SGHTA; CDR2 reads FQGNSA. The CDR3 coding sequence is TGTGCCAGCAGTACCGGGACCGAAGAGACCCAGTACTTC. Its protein is CASSTGTEETQYF.

V usage is TRBV6-5 and J usage is TRBJ1-1; D remains unclear. CDR3 length: 13 amino acids. Trimming took 0 bases from V and 10 from J, leaving 12 bases between them. Germline lookup yields CDR1 MNHEY and CDR2 SVGAGI. The DNA of the CDR3 is TGTGCCAGCAGTTACTCGAATACCCTGGGAGCTTTCTTT. Residues: CASSYSNTLGAFF.

Ten or more counts support this clonotype. The genes are TRBV7-6 and TRBJ2-1; 10 bases line up with TRBD2. Germline lookup yields CDR1 SGHVS and CDR2 FNYEAQ. The length of the CDR3 is 14 residues. Germline trimming cut 5 bases from V and 7 bases from J; bases unmatched to any gene: 5. The CDR3 loop is CASSPRSGGNEQFF. In DNA form, the CDR3 reads TGTGCCAGCAGCCCCCGTAGCGGGGGGAATGAGCAGTTCTTC.

This clonotype was found many times. In nucleotides, the CDR3 is TGTGCCAGCAGCGTTTCTCAGGGCGGGAACACTGAAGCTTTCTTT. It specifies CASSVSQGGNTEAFF. The chain combines TRBV7-6 with TRBJ1-1, with D possibly TRBD1 on 5 matching bases. CDR1 is SGHVS and CDR2 is FNYEAQ in the germline V gene. V was pared by 5 bases and J by 1 base, with 14 bases between. This CDR3 is 15 amino acids long.

This clonotype has a handful of counts. The rearrangement uses TRBV5-5 and TRBJ1-5; D unclear. CDR3 length equals 14 residues. Trimming stripped 4 bases from V and 3 bases from J, with 11 bases between. Looked up from germline, CDR1 is SGHKS and CDR2 is YYEKEE (reference sequence). The CDR3 is CASSPPGLNQPQHF. The CDR3 nucleotides read TGTGCCAGCAGCCCTCCGGGCCTCAATCAGCCCCAGCATTTT.

At least ten counts were recorded for this clonotype. The V gene is TRBV7-6, the J gene TRBJ2-2; 11 positions match TRBD2. The CDR3 consists of 18 residues. The V and J ends lost 4 bases and 0 bases, in that order; junction bases with no gene match: 7. Germline V gene sequence: CDR1 SGHVS, CDR2 FNYEAQ. This CDR3 is CASSYLAGGRSNTGELFF. The DNA of the CDR3 is TGTGCCAGCAGCTATCTAGCGGGGGGACGTTCGAACACCGGGGAGCTGTTTTTT.

This sequence joins TRBV27 and TRBJ2-1; D unresolved. The CDR3 has 15 residues. The germline gives CDR1 MNHEY, CDR2 SMNVEV (reference sequence). The ends were cut back, 5 bases at V and 2 bases at J, with 13 bases in the middle. CDR3 protein: CASSPYQRTYNEQFF. CDR3 DNA: TGTGCCAGCAGTCCCTACCAACGGACCTACAATGAGCAGTTCTTC.

Ten or more counts support this clonotype. V usage is TRBV7-9 and J usage is TRBJ1-5; D remains unclear. This CDR3 region has 17 residues. Trimming cost V 4 bases and J 0 bases, with 16 bases left between them. Germline V lookup: CDR1 SEHNR, CDR2 FQNEAQ (reference sequence). CDR3 protein: CASSSSAIGDSNQPQHF. In DNA, the CDR3 is TGTGCCAGCAGCTCATCCGCGATTGGGGATAGCAATCAGCCCCAGCATTTT.

This clonotype was picked up many times. The chain is built from TRBV12-3 or TRBV12-4 and TRBJ2-2; 9 nucleotides agree with TRBD1. CDR3 size: 15 residues. The junction had 4 bases not matched to a gene; V was cut back by 5 bases and J by 3 bases. CDR3 amino acids: CASSDTGGHTGELFF. The CDR3 DNA sequence: TGTGCCAGCAGTGATACAGGGGGCCACACCGGGGAGCTGTTTTTT.

In this sample, this clonotype turned up a few times. This chain links TRBV2 with TRBJ1-5, with D maybe TRBD1 (5 bases). V was shortened by 9 bases and J by 4 bases, with 22 bases between the two germline ends. Per the germline V gene, CDR1 is SNHLY and CDR2 is FYNNEI. The CDR3 extends over 16 amino acids. CDR3 in amino acids: CASVWQGPVRNQPQHF. CDR3 nucleotides: TGTGCCAGTGTGTGGCAGGGCCCAGTCAGGAATCAGCCCCAGCATTTT.

The chain combines TRBV6-4 with TRBJ1-1, with D possibly being TRBD1 (5 bases). Germline assignment: CDR1 MRHNA and CDR2 SNTAGT. The CDR3 extends over 16 amino acids. Trimming cost V 9 bases and J 0 bases, with 20 bases left between them. CDR3 amino acids: CARKPQWRGLNTEAFF. The CDR3 DNA reads TGTGCCAGGAAACCACAGTGGAGGGGACTGAACACTGAAGCTTTCTTT.

This clonotype appeared many times. V is TRBV19 and J is TRBJ1-5; D is unresolved. This CDR3 has 13 amino acids. CDR1 is LNHDA, CDR2 SQIVND, per germline (reference sequence). V dropped 3 bases and J dropped 5 bases, with 8 bases sitting between them. Written as DNA, the CDR3 is TGTGCCAGTAGTATGAACTCATATCAGCCCCAGCATTTT. It codes for CASSMNSYQPQHF.

This rearrangement joins TRBV28 to TRBJ2-5; the D is unclear. Looked up from germline, CDR1 is MDHEN and CDR2 is SYDVKM. Trimming removed 4 bases at V and 2 bases at J, with 8 bases between. CDR3 length: 13 amino acids. CDR3 sequence reads: CASSYQRQETQYF. The CDR3, as DNA: TGTGCCAGCAGTTACCAGCGACAAGAGACCCAGTACTTC.

The V gene is TRBV28, the J gene TRBJ2-7, with 11 bases that match TRBD1. Looked up from germline, CDR1 is MDHEN and CDR2 is SYDVKM. J gave up 3 bases and V 4 bases, and 2 bases lay outside the gene matches. The CDR3 length is 14 residues. As DNA, the CDR3 is TGTGCCAGCAGTTGGGGACAGGGGGACTACGAGCAGTACGTC. It translates to CASSWGQGDYEQYV.

Comment on this clonotype: Just one base apart from a much larger clone, this may be a read error. The chain employs TRBV28 and TRBJ1-1; TRBD1 agrees at 7 bases. Trimming at V came to 5 bases and at J to 3 bases, leaving 6 bases not matched to a gene. Germline assignment: CDR1 MDHEN and CDR2 SYDVKM. The CDR3 contains 14 residues. CDR3 sequence: CASSRPDRDTEAFF. For the CDR3, the DNA is TGTGCCAGCAGTCGACCAGACAGGGACACTGAAGCTTTCTTT.

This clonotype was picked up a small number of times. The chain couples TRBV19 to TRBJ2-1, with 8 bases aligning to TRBD2. Germline loops: CDR1 LNHDA, CDR2 SQIVND (reference sequence). V shed 3 bases and J 9 bases; nucleotides not matched to a gene: 10. The CDR3 length is 15 residues. The chain's CDR3 is CASSIGGGAFGEQFF. In nucleotides, the CDR3 is TGTGCCAGTAGTATCGGGGGGGGGGCCTTCGGTGAGCAGTTCTTC. The entire variable domain, with the rest obtained from reference TRBV19 and TRBJ2-1, is as follows: DGGITQSPKYLFRKEGQNVTLSCEQNLNHDAMYWYRQDPGQGLRLIYYSQIVNDFQKGDIAEGYSVSREKKESFPLTVTSAQKNPTAFYLCASSIGGGAFGEQFFGPGTRLTVL.

This clonotype turned up a few times. J is TRBJ2-5 and V is TRBV29-1, with 13 bases lining up with TRBD2. CDR1 is SQVTM and CDR2 is ANQGSEA in the germline V gene. This CDR3 has 13 amino acids. The chain's CDR3 is CRTGLAGEETQYF. Written as DNA, the CDR3 is TGCAGGACAGGACTAGCGGGGGAAGAGACCCAGTACTTC.

The V gene is TRBV5-5, the J gene TRBJ1-1; D may be TRBD1 (6 bases). Germline values: CDR1 SGHKS, CDR2 YYEKEE (reference sequence). V was clipped by 0 bases and J by 4 bases, with 13 bases between them. There are 15 residues in the CDR3. The CDR3 DNA reads TGTGCCAGCAGCTTGGAGGGGGAGGGGAGCACTGAAGCTTTCTTT. Translating gives CASSLEGEGSTEAFF.